This T cell receptor beta chain is drawn from a study of T cell changes during pregnancy in multiple sclerosis. Assay used: immunoSEQ multiplex PCR; TCRdb lists only in-frame clones, some missing. Of about 40,000 clones listed, roughly nine tenths were seen once; the top ten hold about 0.42%. The receptor was isolated from a female donor in good health, enrolled as a control in a pregnancy study. Here the sequenced sample was CD4+ T cells from peripheral blood mononuclear cells, taken in the third trimester of pregnancy.

DNA of the CDR3: TGTGCCAGCAGTTACTCCGACAGGAACTACGAGCAGTACTTC. This gives the protein CASSYSDRNYEQYF. The chain employs TRBV27 and TRBJ2-7; perhaps TRBD1 as D (6 bases). This CDR3 is built from 14 residues. Germline assignment: CDR1 MNHEY and CDR2 SMNVEV (reference sequence). Trimming took 4 bases from V and 3 from J, leaving 13 bases between them.